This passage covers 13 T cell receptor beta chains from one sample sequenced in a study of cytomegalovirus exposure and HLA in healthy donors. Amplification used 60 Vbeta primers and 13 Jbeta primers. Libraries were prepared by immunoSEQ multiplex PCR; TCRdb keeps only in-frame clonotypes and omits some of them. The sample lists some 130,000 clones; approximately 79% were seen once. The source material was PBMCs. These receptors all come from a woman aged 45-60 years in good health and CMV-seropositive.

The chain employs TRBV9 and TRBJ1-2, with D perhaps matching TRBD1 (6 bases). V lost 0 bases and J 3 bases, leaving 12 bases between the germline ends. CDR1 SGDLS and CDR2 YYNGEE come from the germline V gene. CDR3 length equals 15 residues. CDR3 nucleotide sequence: TGTGCCAGCAGCGTAGGACAGGATTTAGACTATGGCTACACCTTC. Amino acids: CASSVGQDLDYGYTF.

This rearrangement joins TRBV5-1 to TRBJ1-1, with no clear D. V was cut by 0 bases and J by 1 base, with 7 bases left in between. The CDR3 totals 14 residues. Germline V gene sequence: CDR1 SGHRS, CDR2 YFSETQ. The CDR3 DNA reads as TGCGCCAGCAGCTTGGCCGTCGGGAACACTGAAGCTTTCTTT. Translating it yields CASSLAVGNTEAFF. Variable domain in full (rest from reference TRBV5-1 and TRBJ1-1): KAGVTQTPRYLIKTRGQQVTLSCSPISGHRSVSWYQQTPGQGLQFLFEYFSETQRNKGNFPGRFSGRQFSNSRSEMNVSTLELGDSALYLCASSLAVGNTEAFFGQGTRLTVV.

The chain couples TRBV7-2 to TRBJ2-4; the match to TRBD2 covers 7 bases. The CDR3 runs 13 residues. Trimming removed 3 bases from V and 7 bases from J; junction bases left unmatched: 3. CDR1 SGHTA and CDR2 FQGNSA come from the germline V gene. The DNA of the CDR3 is TGTGCCAGCAGCTTTAAGGGAGGGAACATTCAGTACTTC. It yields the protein CASSFKGGNIQYF.

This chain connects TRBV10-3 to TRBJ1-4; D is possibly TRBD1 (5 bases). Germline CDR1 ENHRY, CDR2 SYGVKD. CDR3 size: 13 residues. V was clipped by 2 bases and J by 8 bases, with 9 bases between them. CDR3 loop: CAISEGAVEKLFF. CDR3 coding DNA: TGTGCCATCAGTGAGGGGGCGGTCGAAAAACTGTTTTTT.

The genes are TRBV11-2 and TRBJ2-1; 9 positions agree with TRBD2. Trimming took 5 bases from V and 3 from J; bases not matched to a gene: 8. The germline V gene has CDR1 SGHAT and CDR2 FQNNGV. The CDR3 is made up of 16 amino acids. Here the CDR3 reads CASSPRLADIYNEQFF. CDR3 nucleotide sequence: TGTGCCAGCAGCCCACGACTAGCGGACATCTACAATGAGCAGTTCTTC.

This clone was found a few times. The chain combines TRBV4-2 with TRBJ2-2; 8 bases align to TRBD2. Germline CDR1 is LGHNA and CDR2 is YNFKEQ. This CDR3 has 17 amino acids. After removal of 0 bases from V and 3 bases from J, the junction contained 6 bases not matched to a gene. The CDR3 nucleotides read TGTGCCAGCAGCCAAGAGGCAGCGGGGGCCTACACCGGGGAGCTGTTTTTT. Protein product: CASSQEAAGAYTGELFF.

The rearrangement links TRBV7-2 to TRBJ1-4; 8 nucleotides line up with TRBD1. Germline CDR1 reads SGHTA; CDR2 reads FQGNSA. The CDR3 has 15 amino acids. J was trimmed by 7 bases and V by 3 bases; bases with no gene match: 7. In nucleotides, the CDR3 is TGTGCCAGCAGCTTTACATCTGACAGGGGTGAAAAACTGTTTTTT. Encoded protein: CASSFTSDRGEKLFF.

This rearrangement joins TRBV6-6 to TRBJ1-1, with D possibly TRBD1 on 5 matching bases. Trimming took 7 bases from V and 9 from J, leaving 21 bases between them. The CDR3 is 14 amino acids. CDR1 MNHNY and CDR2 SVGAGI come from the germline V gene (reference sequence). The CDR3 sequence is CASTSPGEATKAFF. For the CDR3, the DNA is TGTGCCAGCACCTCTCCGGGGGAAGCGACTAAAGCTTTCTTT.

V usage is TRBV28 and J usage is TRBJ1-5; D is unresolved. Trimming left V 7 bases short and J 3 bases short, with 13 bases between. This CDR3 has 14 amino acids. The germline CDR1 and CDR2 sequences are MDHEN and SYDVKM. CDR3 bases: TGTGCCAGCACCCAGGTCCCTTCCAATCAGCCCCAGCATTTT. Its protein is CASTQVPSNQPQHF.

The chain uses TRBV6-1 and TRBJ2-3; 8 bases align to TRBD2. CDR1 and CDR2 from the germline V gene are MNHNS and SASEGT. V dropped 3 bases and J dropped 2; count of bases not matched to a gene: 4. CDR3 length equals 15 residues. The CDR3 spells CASSEAGGPTDTQYF. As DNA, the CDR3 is TGTGCCAGCAGTGAGGCGGGGGGCCCCACAGATACGCAGTATTTT.

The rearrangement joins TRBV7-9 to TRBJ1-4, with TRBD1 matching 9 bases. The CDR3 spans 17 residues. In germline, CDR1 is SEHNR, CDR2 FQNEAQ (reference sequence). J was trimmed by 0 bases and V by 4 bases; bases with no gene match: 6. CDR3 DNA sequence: TGTGCCAGCAGCTACTTACAGGGGGCATCAACTAATGAAAAACTGTTTTTT. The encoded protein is CASSYLQGASTNEKLFF.

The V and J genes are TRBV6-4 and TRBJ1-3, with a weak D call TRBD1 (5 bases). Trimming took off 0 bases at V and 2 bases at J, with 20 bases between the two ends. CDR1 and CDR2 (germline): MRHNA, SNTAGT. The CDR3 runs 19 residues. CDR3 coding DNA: TGTGCCAGCAGTGACTCGACTCCCCAGGGTGATTTAACTGGAAACACCATATATTTT. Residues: CASSDSTPQGDLTGNTIYF.

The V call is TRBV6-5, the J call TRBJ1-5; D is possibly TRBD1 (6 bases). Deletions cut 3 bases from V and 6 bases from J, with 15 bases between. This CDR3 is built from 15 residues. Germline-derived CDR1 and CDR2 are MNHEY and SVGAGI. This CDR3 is CASSYGAGVGQPQHF. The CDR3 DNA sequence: TGTGCCAGCAGTTATGGGGCAGGGGTAGGTCAGCCCCAGCATTTT.